This TCR beta chain was found in a study of early T cells in non-severe SARS-CoV-2 infection. Study-wide background: Sequencing of unsorted whole blood was done on bulk RNA, leaving chains unpaired.

cDNA molecules, individually, were tagged with unique molecular identifiers. TCRdb fed the 5' RACE reads into MiXCR, producing one record per CDR3 protein. The sample contains over 50,000 distinct CDR3 sequences, around 8% of which appear only once. The CDR3 length is 17 residues. Germline V lookup: CDR1 LGHDT, CDR2 YNNKEL (reference sequence). Trimming at V came to 4 bases and at J to 0 bases, leaving 8 bases not matched to a gene. Whole-study findings and limits: Missing private and CD4 specificities, VDJdb matching favored anti-spike CD8 responses.

This clonotype showed up just a few times. The antigen is not known. This chain links TRBV3-1 with TRBJ2-2; 7 bases are shared with TRBD2. This clonotype was obtained from an adult who was a healthcare worker with PCR-confirmed SARS-CoV-2 infection or an uninfected control (not recorded which). The material sequenced was whole blood. The CDR3 protein is CASSPFATSANTGELFF. The CDR3 nucleotides are TGTGCCAGCAGCCCCTTTGCCACTAGCGCGAACACCGGGGAGCTGTTTTTT. Using reference TRBV3-1 and TRBJ2-2 for the parts outside the CDR3, the full variable domain is DTAVSQTPKYLVTQMGNDKSIKCEQNLGHDTMYWYKQDSKKFLKIMFSYNNKELIINETVPNRFSPKSPDKAHLNLHINSLELGDSAVYFCASSPFATSANTGELFFGEGSRLTVL.